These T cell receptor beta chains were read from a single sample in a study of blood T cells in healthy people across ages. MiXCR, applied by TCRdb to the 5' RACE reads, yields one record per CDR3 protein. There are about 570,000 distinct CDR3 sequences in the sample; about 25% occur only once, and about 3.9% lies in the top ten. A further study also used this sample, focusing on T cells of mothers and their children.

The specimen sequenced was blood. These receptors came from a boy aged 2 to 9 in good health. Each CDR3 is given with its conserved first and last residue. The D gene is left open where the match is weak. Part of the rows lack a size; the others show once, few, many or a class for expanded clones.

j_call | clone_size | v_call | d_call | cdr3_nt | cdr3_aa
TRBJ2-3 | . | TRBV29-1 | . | TGCAGCGTTGGTCGACAGCACACAGATACGCAGTATTTT | CSVGRQHTDTQYF
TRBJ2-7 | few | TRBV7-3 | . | TGTGCCAGCAGCTTAACTTACAGGGACGAGCAGTACTTC | CASSLTYRDEQYF
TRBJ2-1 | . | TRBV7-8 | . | TGTGCCGGCAGCCCATCTAGAAAGCAGTTCTTC | CAGSPSRKQFF
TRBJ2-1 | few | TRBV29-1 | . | TGCAGCGTTGGAACAGGGATCGATGAGCAGTTCTTC | CSVGTGIDEQFF
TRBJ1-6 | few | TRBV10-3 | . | TGTGCCATCCACACGGGGCAGTTAGGTTCACCCCTCCACTTT | CAIHTGQLGSPLHF
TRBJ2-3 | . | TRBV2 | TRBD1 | TGTGCCAGCAGTGAAGCCTTGAGGGGGCAGAGCACAGATACGCAGTATTTT | CASSEALRGQSTDTQYF
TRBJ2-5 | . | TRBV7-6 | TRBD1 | TGTGCCAGCAGCTTTGGACAGGGGGGGACCCAGTACTTC | CASSFGQGGTQYF
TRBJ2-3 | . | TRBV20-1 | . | TGCAGTGCTGGGGACTTCCTTGGCTCAGATACGCAGTATTTT | CSAGDFLGSDTQYF
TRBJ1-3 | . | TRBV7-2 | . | TGTGCCAGCAGCTTAGGAAGCCTTCCGGACCACTCTGGAAACACCATATATTTT | CASSLGSLPDHSGNTIYF
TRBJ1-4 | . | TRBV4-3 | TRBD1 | TGCGCCAGCAGCCAAATGACAGGGACTAATGAAAAACTGTTTTTT | CASSQMTGTNEKLFF
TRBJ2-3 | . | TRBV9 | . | TGTGCCAGCAGCGGCGGACTAAGGGGAGATACGCAGTATTTT | CASSGGLRGDTQYF
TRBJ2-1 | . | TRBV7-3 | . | TGTGCCAGCAGCCCGCAGGGGCTATCGAATGAGCAGTTCTTC | CASSPQGLSNEQFF
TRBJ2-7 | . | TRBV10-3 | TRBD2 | TGTGCCATCAGTTCCGGGACTAGCGGGTACGAGCAGTACTTC | CAISSGTSGYEQYF
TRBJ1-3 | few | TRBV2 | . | TGTGCCAGCAGTGAAATGGGATTCTCTGGAAACACCATATATTTT | CASSEMGFSGNTIYF
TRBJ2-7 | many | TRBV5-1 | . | TGTGCCAGCAGCTTAGAGGGATACGAGCAGTACTTC | CASSLEGYEQYF
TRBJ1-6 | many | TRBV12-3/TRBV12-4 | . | TGTGCCAGCAGTCGCGGTGGGGGTAGTTCACCCCTCCACTTT | CASSRGGGSSPLHF
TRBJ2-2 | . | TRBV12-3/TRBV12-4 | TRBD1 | TGTGCCAGACCAGGGGGCACCGGGGAGCTGTTTTTT | CARPGGTGELFF
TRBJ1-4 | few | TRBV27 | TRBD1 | TGTGCCAGCTCCTCAAGAGGGGGCGGAGGGGAAAAACTGTTTTTT | CASSSRGGGGEKLFF
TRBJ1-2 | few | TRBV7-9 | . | TGTGCCAGCAGCTTAGTCCAGGGTGGTGGCTACACCTTC | CASSLVQGGGYTF
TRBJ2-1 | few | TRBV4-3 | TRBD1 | TGCGCCAGCAGCCAAGATGACAGGGTAGACGAACAGTTCTTC | CASSQDDRVDEQFF
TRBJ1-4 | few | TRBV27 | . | TGTGCCAGCAGCCCGCGAGGCGGAGCTAATGAAAAACTGTTTTTT | CASSPRGGANEKLFF
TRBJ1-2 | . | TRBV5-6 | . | TGTGCCAGCAGCTTGGGGGCCAGGCTTAACTATGGCTACACCTTC | CASSLGARLNYGYTF
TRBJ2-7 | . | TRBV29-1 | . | TGCAGCGCCATGGACAACTCCTACGAGCAGTACTTC | CSAMDNSYEQYF
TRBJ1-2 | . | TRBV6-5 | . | TGTGCCAGCTCATGGGGAATGGACTATGGCTACACCTTC | CASSWGMDYGYTF
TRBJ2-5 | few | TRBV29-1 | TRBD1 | TGCAGCGTTGAAGGTGACAGGGACCAAGAGACCCAGTACTTC | CSVEGDRDQETQYF
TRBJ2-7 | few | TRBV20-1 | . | TGCAGTGCTAGAGCAGAGTGGGACGAGCAGTACTTC | CSARAEWDEQYF
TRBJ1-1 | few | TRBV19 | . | TGTGCCAGTAGTACGCGAGGGTACACTGAAGCTTTCTTT | CASSTRGYTEAFF
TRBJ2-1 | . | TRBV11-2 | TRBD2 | TGTGCCAGCAGCTCTACCGGGACTAGAGACAATGAGCAGTTCTTC | CASSSTGTRDNEQFF
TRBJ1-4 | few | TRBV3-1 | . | TGTGCCAGCAGCCATCCCCAGGGGAGTGGCGAAAAACTGTTTTTT | CASSHPQGSGEKLFF
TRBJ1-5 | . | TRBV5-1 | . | TGCGCCAGCAGCTTGTACACTGGGTGGGGTCAGCCCCAGCATTTT | CASSLYTGWGQPQHF
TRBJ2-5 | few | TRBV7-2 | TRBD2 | TGTGCCAGCAGCCCCTCTGCAGCGGGAGGAGAGACCCAGTACTTC | CASSPSAAGGETQYF
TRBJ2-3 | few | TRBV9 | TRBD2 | TGTGCCAGCAGCACCACCCCGGGGGGATTGACAGATACGCAGTATTTT | CASSTTPGGLTDTQYF
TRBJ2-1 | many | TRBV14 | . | TGTGCCAGCAGCCAACAGGGGCCCAATGAGCAGTTCTTC | CASSQQGPNEQFF
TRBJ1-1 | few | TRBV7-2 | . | TGTGCCAGCAGACCGGACACCGACACTGAAGCTTTCTTT | CASRPDTDTEAFF
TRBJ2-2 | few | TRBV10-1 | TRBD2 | TGCGCCAGCGGCCCGGGACTAGCGAACACCGGGGAGCTGTTTTTT | CASGPGLANTGELFF
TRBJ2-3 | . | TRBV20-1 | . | TGCAGTGCTAGAGCGGTGAGCACAGATACGCAGTATTTT | CSARAVSTDTQYF
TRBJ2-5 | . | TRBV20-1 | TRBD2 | TGCAGTGCTAGGCCGGCTAGCGGGGGAGAGACCCAGTACTTC | CSARPASGGETQYF